The 20 T cell receptor beta chains reported below all come from one sample, sequenced in a study of tumor and adjacent non-tumor tissue in lung cancer. A modified ARM-PCR protocol with three rounds of nested PCR amplified TCRbeta. TCRdb processed the multiplex PCR reads anew with MiXCR; each CDR3 protein has one entry. In the table there are 60,000 to 85,000 distinct CDR3 sequences, roughly 73% of which are singletons. The template was RNA from unsorted bulk tissue. Sequenced: lung tumor tissue. These receptors were obtained from a woman aged 45-65 years with non-small cell lung cancer.

A word on this clonotype: As the CDR3 is not closed by the conserved phenylalanine or tryptophan, this likely results from a read error. This rearrangement joins TRBV12-3 or TRBV12-4 to TRBJ2-1, with TRBD2 identical over 10 bases. The CDR3 sequence is 17 residues long. Germline trimming cut 9 bases from V and 8 bases from J; bases unmatched to any gene: 19. The DNA of the CDR3 is TGTGCCAGGAGTCCCCACCATCTAGCGGGAGAGTCAGATGAGCAGTTCTCC. It yields the protein CARSPHHLAGESDEQFS.

Details on this clonotype: The junction departs from germline at one end; a sequencing error may be responsible. This rearrangement joins TRBV11-3 to TRBJ2-5; D may be TRBD2 (5 bases). The germline CDR1 and CDR2 sequences are SGHNT and YENEEA. The CDR3 is made up of 13 amino acids. The CDR3 protein is CTSSFDVGEAQYF. In nucleotides, the CDR3 is TGTACCAGCAGCTTTGATGTGGGAGAGGCCCAATACTTC.

Note on this clonotype: The junction departs from germline at one end; a sequencing error may be responsible. The genes are TRBV5-1 and TRBJ2-5, with D possibly matching TRBD1 (5 bases). CDR3 length: 16 amino acids. CDR1 is SGHRS, CDR2 YFSETQ, per germline. CDR3 DNA sequence: TGCACCAGCAGCTTGGGGTTGGGCAGGGTCCAAGAGACCCAGTACTTC. Protein product: CTSSLGLGRVQETQYF. Together with reference TRBV5-1 and TRBJ2-5, the CDR3 gives the full variable domain: KAGVTQTPRYLIKTRGQQVTLSCSPISGHRSVSWYQQTPGQGLQFLFEYFSETQRNKGNFPGRFSGRQFSNSRSEMNVSTLELGDSALYLCTSSLGLGRVQETQYFGPGTRLLVL.

This clonotype was detected ten times or more. J is TRBJ2-7 and V is TRBV6-1, with a weak D call TRBD1 (6 bases). Germline V CDR1 and CDR2: MNHNS, SASEGT. V lost 8 bases and J lost 6, with 17 bases in between. This CDR3 comprises 13 residues. CDR3 in amino acids: CASDRQQGSEQYF. CDR3 in DNA: TGTGCCAGCGATAGACAACAGGGCAGCGAGCAGTACTTC.

V gene TRBV29-1 combines with J gene TRBJ2-1; D gene ambiguous. The CDR3 contains 17 residues. Germline V gene sequence: CDR1 SQVTM, CDR2 ANQGSEA. Trimming removed 1 base at V and 0 bases at J, with 16 bases between. CDR3 loop: CSVEGFGRVTSYNEQFF. CDR3 nucleotides: TGCAGCGTTGAAGGGTTCGGTAGGGTAACCTCCTACAATGAGCAGTTCTTC.

This clonotype was observed at least ten times. The chain couples TRBV5-1 to TRBJ2-7, with 9 bases identical to TRBD2. Trimming at V came to 4 bases and at J to 6 bases, leaving 11 bases not matched to a gene. The CDR3 has 15 amino acids. Germline V gene data show CDR1 as SGHRS and CDR2 as YFSETQ. The DNA of the CDR3 is TGCGCCAGCAGCGCCGCCGGGACTAGCTTCGTCGAGCAGTACTTC. Translating it yields CASSAAGTSFVEQYF.

This clonotype was seen just once. V is TRBV29-1 and J is TRBJ1-4, with D perhaps matching TRBD1 (5 bases). The CDR3 sequence is 13 residues long. V was clipped by 6 bases and J by 4 bases, with 12 bases between them. In germline, CDR1 is SQVTM, CDR2 ANQGSEA. CDR3: CSVMDILNEKLFF. DNA of the CDR3: TGCAGCGTCATGGACATCCTTAATGAAAAACTGTTTTTT.

CDR3 sequence reads: CDSSMDSETDTQYF. For the CDR3, the DNA is TGTGACAGTAGCATGGACAGCGAAACAGATACGCAGTATTTT. The V gene is TRBV6-2 or TRBV6-3, the J gene TRBJ2-3, with a possible D match to TRBD1 (6 bases). The germline V gene has CDR1 MNHEY and CDR2 SVGEGT. The CDR3 extends over 14 amino acids.

A word on this clonotype: This may come from a read error, since a much larger clone is one base off. This CDR3 reads CVTSESAGADTQYF. For the CDR3, the DNA is TGTGTCACCAGTGAGTCTGCGGGAGCAGATACGCAGTATTTT. The chain combines TRBV24-1 with TRBJ2-3; 7 bases match TRBD2. In germline, CDR1 is KGHDR, CDR2 SFDVKD. The CDR3 has 14 residues.

In regard to this clonotype: A read error may produce the germline difference seen at one junction end. The V call is TRBV6-1, the J call TRBJ2-7; TRBD2 might be the D (5 bases). The CDR3 spans 16 residues. The germline gives CDR1 MNHNS, CDR2 SASEGT. The DNA of the CDR3 is TGTGTCAGCGCTATCCAACTAGAAAGCGATTCCTACGAGCAGTACTTC. Its protein is CVSAIQLESDSYEQYF.

As for this clonotype: Likely a read error: the CDR3 ends without its conserved phenylalanine or tryptophan. The genes are TRBV11-2 and TRBJ2-1; no definite D call. Looked up from germline, CDR1 is SGHAT and CDR2 is FQNNGV. The CDR3 has 13 amino acids. CDR3: CACSSTVYNEQFL. CDR3 nucleotide sequence: TGTGCCTGCAGCTCGACTGTCTATAATGAGCAGTTCTTG.

This clonotype was detected only a few times. Since a much larger clone is just one base distant, this may be a read error. The chain combines TRBV7-9 with TRBJ2-3; D remains unclear. Germline V gene data show CDR1 as SEHNR and CDR2 as FQNEAQ (reference sequence). The CDR3 length is 14 residues. This CDR3 reads CASRATKVADTHYF. CDR3 in DNA: TGTGCCAGCAGAGCGACAAAAGTCGCAGATACGCACTATTTT.

About this clonotype itself: Germline is not matched at one junction end, which may reflect a read error. This chain joins TRBV4-1 and TRBJ1-1; D call uncertain. The germline V gene has CDR1 MGHRA and CDR2 YSYEKL. The CDR3 is 16 residues long. This CDR3 reads CASSHGFARMNTEAFF. The CDR3 coding sequence is TGCGCCAGTAGCCACGGCTTCGCCAGGATGAACACTGAAGCTTTCTTT.

With regard to this clonotype: One end of the junction is discordant with germline, which a read error may explain. J is TRBJ2-1 and V is TRBV12-3 or TRBV12-4; D uncertain. The CDR3 is 19 residues long. The CDR3 spells CACSSYRIVMDSSYNEQFF. The CDR3 DNA follows: TGTGCCTGCAGTTCCTATAGGATCGTTATGGATAGCTCCTACAATGAGCAGTTCTTC.

To note about this clonotype: A much larger clone sits a single nucleotide away, making a read error possible. The V call is TRBV5-4, the J call TRBJ2-5, with D perhaps TRBD2 (5 bases). The germline CDR1 and CDR2 sequences are SGHNT and YYREEE (reference sequence). Trimming took 4 bases from V and 8 from J, leaving 12 bases between them. The CDR3 extends over 12 amino acids. CDR3 in DNA: TGTGCCAGCAGCCCGAATCGGGATACCCAGTACTTC. It translates to CASSPNRDTQYF.

Points on this clonotype: The junction does not match germline at one end; this may be a read error. The CDR3, as DNA: TGTGGCAGCAGTCGGAGGGCCTCCTACAATGAGCAGTTCTTC. Translating gives CGSSRRASYNEQFF. The rearrangement joins TRBV28 to TRBJ2-1; perhaps TRBD2 as D (6 bases). Germline CDR1 is MDHEN and CDR2 is SYDVKM. The CDR3 extends over 14 amino acids.

In the case of this clonotype: The junction departs from germline at one end; a sequencing error may be responsible. The V call is TRBV6-6, the J call TRBJ1-6; D may be TRBD1 (5 bases). CDR1 is MNHNY, CDR2 SVGAGI, per germline (reference sequence). This CDR3 contains 16 residues. In DNA, the CDR3 is TGTGCCCGCAGTTCACCCGGGACGCCGGGCGATACACCCCTCCACTTT. This encodes CARSSPGTPGDTPLHF.

This sequence joins TRBV7-9 and TRBJ1-1; 8 bases are shared with TRBD1. This CDR3 is 13 amino acids long. Germline CDR1 reads SEHNR; CDR2 reads FQNEAQ (reference sequence). The CDR3 is CTGSRQGIIEAFF. In nucleotides, the CDR3 is TGTACCGGAAGTCGACAGGGGATTATTGAAGCTTTCTTT.

This clonotype was detected many times. The chain couples TRBV2 to TRBJ2-7, with a possible D match to TRBD2 (5 bases). V shed 3 bases and J shed 0 bases, with 9 bases lying between them. CDR3 length equals 14 residues. Germline CDR1 and CDR2: SNHLY and FYNNEI. CDR3 residues: CASSEDSYSYEQYF. The CDR3 DNA follows: TGTGCCAGCAGTGAGGACTCCTACTCCTACGAGCAGTACTTC. Based on the CDR3 plus reference TRBV2 and TRBJ2-7, the full variable domain is EPEVTQTPSHQVTQMGQEVILRCVPISNHLYFYWYRQILGQKVEFLVSFYNNEISEKSEIFDDQFSVERPDGSNFTLKIRSTKLEDSAMYFCASSEDSYSYEQYFGPGTRLTVT.

Points on this clonotype: This sequence may be a read error, since a much larger clone differs from it by one base. DNA for the CDR3: TGTGTCAGCAGTTTCCAGGGGGCGGCGGCTAATGAAAAACTGTTTTTT. Translating it yields CVSSFQGAAANEKLFF. This chain joins TRBV28 and TRBJ1-4; 8 nucleotides line up with TRBD1. CDR1 is MDHEN, CDR2 SYDVKM, per germline. This CDR3 is built from 16 residues.